The next 22 T cell receptor beta chains were all read from a single sample in a study of neurological immune-mediated disorders. One entry per CDR3 protein, called by TCRdb with MiXCR from the 5' RACE reads. The sample records over 35,000 distinct CDR3 sequences, 2% to 2.5% being singletons. Sequencing was carried out using PBMCs. All receptors derive from a man aged 50-59 years with multiple sclerosis.

This clonotype was observed at least ten times. Written as DNA, the CDR3 is TGCGCCAGCAGCTTGGGGGTTCCGGGGGACACTGAAGCTTTCTTT. Its translation is CASSLGVPGDTEAFF. The genes are TRBV5-1 and TRBJ1-1, with TRBD1 as a possible D gene (5 bases). The CDR3 consists of 15 residues. Trimming took 0 bases from V and 3 from J, leaving 12 bases between them. Germline V lookup: CDR1 SGHRS, CDR2 YFSETQ.

The chain uses TRBV27 and TRBJ2-7; TRBD2 aligns across 9 bases. V lost 1 base and J lost 0; bases outside the gene matches: 4. Looked up from germline, CDR1 is MNHEY and CDR2 is SMNVEV (reference sequence). The CDR3 sequence is 16 residues long. Here the CDR3 reads CASSLWGTSTSYEQYF. The CDR3 DNA reads as TGTGCCAGCAGTTTATGGGGGACTAGCACCTCCTACGAGCAGTACTTC.

The chain joins TRBV5-6 to TRBJ2-2; D might be TRBD1 (6 bases). V was clipped by 4 bases and J by 9 bases, with 13 bases between them. The CDR3 is made up of 13 amino acids. The germline V gene has CDR1 SGHDT and CDR2 YYEEEE. The CDR3: CASSPQGIRELFF. The CDR3 coding sequence is TGTGCCAGCAGCCCCCAGGGGATCAGGGAGCTGTTTTTT.

This clonotype was observed at least ten times. The rearrangement links TRBV10-3 to TRBJ2-5, with D perhaps TRBD1 (6 bases). The V end was cut by 6 bases, the J end by 5 bases, with 16 bases between. CDR1 and CDR2 from the germline V gene are ENHRY and SYGVKD. The CDR3 has 14 residues. The chain's CDR3 is CAISRQTRGETQYF. CDR3 bases: TGTGCCATCAGCCGACAGACGAGGGGGGAGACCCAGTACTTC.

At least ten counts were recorded for this clonotype. J is TRBJ2-5 and V is TRBV5-6, with unresolved D. This CDR3 contains 13 residues. Germline assignment: CDR1 SGHDT and CDR2 YYEEEE. Deletions cut 1 base from V and 2 bases from J, with 6 bases between. The CDR3 is CASSLLGQETQYF. In DNA form, the CDR3 reads TGTGCCAGCAGCTTGTTAGGGCAAGAGACCCAGTACTTC.

This clonotype came up many times. The chain has TRBV20-1 and TRBJ2-1; 8 bases are a match to TRBD2. The trim removed 2 bases at V and 2 bases at J, leaving 2 bases unmatched. Germline V gene data show CDR1 as DFQATT and CDR2 as SNEGSKA (reference sequence). The length of the CDR3 is 14 residues. The CDR3, as DNA: TGCAGTGCTAGAACGGGACTAGCCTACAATGAGCAGTTCTTC. This translates into CSARTGLAYNEQFF.

The table lists this clonotype with many counts. The V and J genes are TRBV7-6 and TRBJ2-3, with a possible D match to TRBD1 (6 bases). This CDR3 spans 14 amino acids. Trimming removed 0 bases from V and 5 bases from J, with 9 bases in between. CDR1 is SGHVS, CDR2 FNYEAQ, per germline. CDR3 protein: CASSLALGGDTQYF. The CDR3, as DNA: TGTGCCAGCAGCTTAGCGTTAGGGGGAGATACGCAGTATTTT.

In this sample, this clonotype turned up many times. The J gene is TRBJ1-5, the V gene TRBV28; D unclear. Trimming removed 2 bases from V and 15 bases from J, with 17 bases in between. Germline CDR1 and CDR2: MDHEN and SYDVKM. The CDR3 is made up of 13 amino acids. CDR3 sequence: CASSLDSGHVGHF. The CDR3, as DNA: TGTGCCAGCAGTTTAGATTCTGGGCACGTGGGGCATTTT.

This clonotype was observed at least ten times. V and J are TRBV20-1 and TRBJ2-3; D is uncertain. Trimming removed 1 base at V and 6 bases at J, with 8 bases between. The germline V gene has CDR1 DFQATT and CDR2 SNEGSKA (reference sequence). The CDR3 loop spans 12 amino acids. The CDR3: CSARGRDDTQYF. The CDR3 region has the DNA TGCAGTGCTAGAGGCAGAGATGATACGCAGTATTTT.

This clonotype was seen only a few times. V gene TRBV6-2 or TRBV6-3 combines with J gene TRBJ1-1; D remains unclear. This CDR3 comprises 10 residues. The V gene lost 9 bases and the J gene lost 5 bases, with 7 bases spanning the gap. Germline V lookup: CDR1 MNHEY, CDR2 SVGEGT. CDR3 DNA sequence: TGTGCCAGAAGGCGGACTGAAGCTTTCTTT. It translates to CARRRTEAFF.

This clonotype was recorded at least ten times. CDR3 region: CSARDGQVSSGYTF. CDR3 sequence (DNA): TGCAGTGCTAGAGATGGACAGGTCTCCTCCGGCTACACCTTC. This sequence joins TRBV20-1 and TRBJ1-2, with 7 bases fitting TRBD1. Germline assignment: CDR1 DFQATT and CDR2 SNEGSKA (reference sequence). Trimming at V came to 0 bases and at J to 8 bases, leaving 9 bases not matched to a gene. The CDR3 extends over 14 amino acids.

The sample holds many counts of this clonotype. The V gene is TRBV9, the J gene TRBJ2-1; D may be TRBD2 (7 bases). V gave up 3 bases and J gave up 6 bases, with 19 bases separating them. CDR1 and CDR2 (germline): SGDLS, YYNGEE. CDR3 length: 16 amino acids. CDR3 coding DNA: TGTGCCAGCAGCGCCCGGGGGGCCGGCCGGGGCAATGAGCAGTTCTTC. Its protein is CASSARGAGRGNEQFF.

Many counts were recorded for this clonotype. The genes are TRBV3-1 and TRBJ2-5, with D perhaps TRBD1 or TRBD2 (5 bases each). The ends were cut back, 4 bases at V and 1 base at J, with 7 bases in the middle. This CDR3 has 13 residues. In germline, CDR1 is LGHDT, CDR2 YNNKEL (reference sequence). The CDR3 coding sequence is TGTGCCAGCAGCCCCGGGACCCAAGAGACCCAGTACTTC. Encoded protein: CASSPGTQETQYF.

This clonotype was seen at least ten times. The chain carries TRBV2 and TRBJ1-5, with D possibly matching TRBD1 (5 bases). CDR1 and CDR2 (germline): SNHLY, FYNNEI. Trimming removed 1 base at V and 1 base at J, with 8 bases between. The CDR3 loop spans 15 amino acids. For the CDR3, the DNA is TGTGCCAGCAGTGAAGATGGGGGGAGCAATCAGCCCCAGCATTTT. Amino acids: CASSEDGGSNQPQHF. The full variable domain, with the rest looked up from reference TRBV2 and TRBJ1-5, is EPEVTQTPSHQVTQMGQEVILRCVPISNHLYFYWYRQILGQKVEFLVSFYNNEISEKSEIFDDQFSVERPDGSNFTLKIRSTKLEDSAMYFCASSEDGGSNQPQHFGDGTRLSIL.

This clonotype was observed at least ten times. The chain is built from TRBV6-6 and TRBJ2-1; unclear D gene. V was trimmed by 4 bases and J by 6 bases, leaving 4 bases between them. Germline lookup yields CDR1 MNHNY and CDR2 SVGAGI (reference sequence). This CDR3 contains 11 residues. The CDR3 DNA reads as TGTGCCAGCAGTTCCAGCAATGAGCAGTTCTTC. Amino acids: CASSSSNEQFF.

This clonotype was observed many times. The chain is built from TRBV20-1 and TRBJ2-5; maybe TRBD2 (6 bases). The V and J ends lost 8 bases and 1 base respectively, with 14 bases between them. This CDR3 region has 13 residues. The germline gives CDR1 DFQATT, CDR2 SNEGSKA (reference sequence). This CDR3 reads CSRSGVGQETQYF. The CDR3 DNA sequence: TGCAGTCGATCGGGGGTTGGCCAAGAGACCCAGTACTTC.

This clonotype came up many times. This chain links TRBV2 with TRBJ2-3; 12 bases align to TRBD2. The CDR3 is made up of 16 amino acids. Germline loops: CDR1 SNHLY, CDR2 FYNNEI. V trimming: 4 bases; J trimming: 2 bases; junction bases outside the gene matches: 4. In DNA, the CDR3 is TGTGCCAGCAGTGGGGGACTAGCGGGTCCCACAGATACGCAGTATTTT. It codes for CASSGGLAGPTDTQYF.

This clonotype has only a few counts. The CDR3 DNA follows: TGTGCCACCTTCGGGGGTTCTTACGAGCAGTACTTC. It encodes CATFGGSYEQYF. This chain uses TRBV6-1 with TRBJ2-7; D possibly corresponds to TRBD2 (6 bases). Trimming took off 10 bases at V and 4 bases at J, with 14 bases between the two ends. The CDR3 is 12 residues long. Germline V gene data show CDR1 as MNHNS and CDR2 as SASEGT.

This clonotype was seen many times. The chain couples TRBV5-6 to TRBJ2-2; 7 nucleotides align to TRBD2. From germline, CDR1 is SGHDT and CDR2 YYEEEE. V shed 4 bases, J shed 6 bases, and the junction held 12 bases outside the gene matches. The CDR3 loop spans 16 amino acids. CDR3 protein: CASSLWTSGLAGELFF. CDR3 nucleotides: TGTGCCAGCAGCCTATGGACTAGTGGATTGGCCGGGGAGCTGTTTTTT.

This clonotype was recorded at least ten times. This rearrangement joins TRBV4-1 to TRBJ2-5; 12 positions match TRBD1. From germline, CDR1 is MGHRA and CDR2 YSYEKL. After removal of 4 bases from V and 5 bases from J, the junction contained 5 bases not matched to a gene. This CDR3 region has 15 residues. The CDR3 DNA reads as TGCGCCAGCAGCCCGGGACAGGGGGCCTGGGAGACCCAGTACTTC. Translation: CASSPGQGAWETQYF.

At least ten counts were recorded for this clonotype. This chain uses TRBV6-5 with TRBJ1-2; TRBD1 is a possible D gene (5 bases). Trimming stripped 8 bases from V and 8 bases from J, with 18 bases between. Germline values: CDR1 MNHEY, CDR2 SVGAGI. The CDR3 totals 13 residues. The CDR3 reads CASLSGQGRGYTF. CDR3 coding DNA: TGTGCCAGCCTAAGCGGGCAGGGCCGCGGCTACACCTTC.

This clonotype was observed many times. The chain links TRBV5-1 to TRBJ1-2, with unresolved D. The CDR3 spans 13 residues. The germline V gene encodes CDR1 SGHRS and CDR2 YFSETQ. Trimming removed 0 bases at V and 8 bases at J, with 11 bases between. The CDR3 region is CASSLGARDGYTF. CDR3 sequence (DNA): TGCGCCAGCAGCTTGGGGGCTCGAGACGGCTACACCTTC. The variable domain in full, with the rest retrieved from reference TRBV5-1 and TRBJ1-2, is KAGVTQTPRYLIKTRGQQVTLSCSPISGHRSVSWYQQTPGQGLQFLFEYFSETQRNKGNFPGRFSGRQFSNSRSEMNVSTLELGDSALYLCASSLGARDGYTFGSGTRLTVV.